This TCR beta chain is drawn from a study of monozygotic twins with inflammatory bowel disease. TCRdb reworked the 5' RACE reads into one entry per CDR3 protein, no DNA. The specimen's table records fewer than 200,000 distinct CDR3 sequences. General study points: Compared with healthy co-twins, IBD patients showed reduced TCRbeta repertoire diversity by inverse Simpson. Reduced clonotype sharing with other individuals was observed in IBD patients relative to healthy twins, especially with disease activity.

Worth noting for this clonotype: Its specificity is unknown.

Per donor, about 2.5 ml of blood was collected and frozen. Germline V gives CDR1 SGHRS, CDR2 YFSETQ. The CDR3 covers 13 residues. The sample consisted of blood. The TCR was taken from a human donor with ulcerative colitis or Crohn's disease, or a healthy co-twin of an affected twin (not recorded which). The chain carries TRBV5-1 and TRBJ1-2; the TCRdb call, TRBD1, lacks DNA for checking. This CDR3 reads CASSFRDNYGYTF.